This T cell receptor beta chain was sequenced during a study of CD4 T cells in relation to SARS-CoV-2 and coronaviruses. Repertoires were generated with immunoSEQ multiplex PCR, while TCRdb's copy carries only in-frame clones and drops some. Of roughly 18,000 clones detected, roughly 80% appear once; the ten largest clones hold roughly 29%. Before the COVID-19 pandemic, during about 2011-2019, CD4+ T cells were taken from unexposed donors. The cells were cultured for 10 days before CD4+ T cells were isolated. In the case of this clone: The target antigen is unknown.

Germline assignment: CDR1 LNHDA and CDR2 SQIVND (reference sequence). The V and J ends lost 4 bases and 5 bases, in that order; junction bases with no gene match: 12. The CDR3 is 17 amino acids. Study outcomes and limitations: This crossreactivity analysis covered spike protein alone, no other viral proteins.

Source material: CD4+ T cells from PBMCs, cultured in vitro. This TCR was recovered from a human donor in good health. The V and J genes are TRBV19 and TRBJ2-2; 8 nucleotides match TRBD1. The CDR3 here is CASSTPRQGKGTGELFF. In nucleotides, the CDR3 is TGTGCCAGTAGTACACCCCGACAGGGGAAAGGGACCGGGGAGCTGTTTTTT.